The 10 T cell receptor beta chains reported below all come from one sample, sequenced in a study of T-cell reconstitution after alpha-beta-depleted transplantation in children. Researchers prepared the TCRbeta library using unique molecular identifiers, the study reports. A single record per CDR3 protein comes from TCRdb applying MiXCR to the PCR reads. The table shows 250,000 to 400,000 distinct CDR3 sequences, with roughly 25% occurring only once. Sequencing was performed on PBMCs, mostly from graft donor cells, taken 180 days after TCRalphabeta/CD19-depleted stem cell transplant. Receptors were obtained from a male patient under 18 who had a stem cell transplant for acute lymphoblastic leukemia, so the T cells may come from the graft donor.

This clonotype was seen a handful of times. CDR3 DNA: TGTGCCAGCAGCGTAGGGGCGGGACTAGCGTCAGAGACCCAGTACTTC. It yields the protein CASSVGAGLASETQYF. The chain employs TRBV9 and TRBJ2-5; 10 nucleotides agree with TRBD2. CDR1 and CDR2 (germline): SGDLS, YYNGEE. This CDR3 spans 16 amino acids. J was trimmed by 4 bases and V by 0 bases; bases with no gene match: 6.

The V call is TRBV11-2, the J call TRBJ1-3, with D maybe TRBD1 (5 bases). This CDR3 region has 14 residues. The V end was cut by 4 bases, the J end by 9 bases, with 16 bases between. Germline V CDR1 and CDR2: SGHAT, FQNNGV. The CDR3 DNA sequence: TGTGCCAGCAGCTACCGGGGGAGAGGCGGCACCATATATTTT. Translated, it gives CASSYRGRGGTIYF. Complete variable domain (other parts from reference TRBV11-2 and TRBJ1-3): EAGVAQSPRYKIIEKRQSVAFWCNPISGHATLYWYQQILGQGPKLLIQFQNNGVVDDSQLPKDRFSAERLKGVDSTLKIQPAKLEDSAVYLCASSYRGRGGTIYFGEGSWLTVV.

The chain combines TRBV5-4 with TRBJ1-1, with D uncertain. This CDR3 contains 13 residues. The V and J ends lost 2 bases and 1 base respectively, with 6 bases between them. Germline-derived CDR1 and CDR2 are SGHNT and YYREEE (reference sequence). CDR3 residues: CASSFRQNTEAFF. In DNA form, the CDR3 reads TGTGCCAGCAGCTTCCGCCAGAACACTGAAGCTTTCTTT.

This chain joins TRBV6-1 and TRBJ2-2; the D gene is possibly TRBD1 (6 bases). CDR3 length: 10 residues. V was cut by 11 bases and J by 9 bases, with 10 bases left in between. Germline CDR1 MNHNS, CDR2 SASEGT. This chain's CDR3 is CASRDRELFF. CDR3 nucleotides: TGTGCCTCCCGGGACAGGGAGCTGTTTTTT.

The CDR3 is CSVELYRGRSSYEQYF. The CDR3 coding sequence is TGCAGCGTTGAATTATACAGGGGCCGTAGCTCCTACGAGCAGTACTTC. The chain carries TRBV29-1 and TRBJ2-7; TRBD1 matches at 7 bases. Germline assignment: CDR1 SQVTM and CDR2 ANQGSEA. Trimming removed 2 bases from V and 0 bases from J; junction bases left unmatched: 10. CDR3 length: 16 residues.

This clonotype was seen only a few times. The rearrangement joins TRBV18 to TRBJ2-7; D is uncertain. Germline CDR1 is KGHSH and CDR2 is LQKENI. This CDR3 has 13 amino acids. Trimming took 1 base from V and 3 from J, leaving 7 bases between them. This CDR3 is CASSPRADYEQYF. The CDR3 nucleotides are TGTGCCAGCTCACCACGGGCAGACTACGAGCAGTACTTC.

The rearrangement links TRBV5-1 to TRBJ2-7, with D maybe TRBD2 (6 bases). Germline V CDR1 and CDR2: SGHRS, YFSETQ. The CDR3 runs to 16 residues. Trimming stripped 0 bases from V and 0 bases from J, with 13 bases between. CDR3 sequence: CASSLGIAADSYEQYF. Written as DNA, the CDR3 is TGCGCCAGCAGCTTGGGAATAGCGGCTGACTCCTACGAGCAGTACTTC.

The rearrangement links TRBV9 to TRBJ1-4; 7 bases are shared with TRBD1. Germline assignment: CDR1 SGDLS and CDR2 YYNGEE. Trimming at V came to 0 bases and at J to 8 bases, leaving 7 bases not matched to a gene. CDR3 length: 15 amino acids. The CDR3 here is CASSVAGQTTEKLFF. CDR3 DNA sequence: TGTGCCAGCAGCGTAGCGGGACAGACCACAGAAAAACTGTTTTTT.

V is TRBV4-2 and J is TRBJ1-2; a possible D gene is TRBD1 (5 bases). This CDR3 is 15 amino acids long. The ends were cut back, 0 bases at V and 10 bases at J, with 18 bases in the middle. Germline-derived CDR1 and CDR2 are LGHNA and YNFKEQ. CDR3 loop: CASSQDPTVGTVYTF. The CDR3 region has the DNA TGTGCCAGCAGCCAAGATCCGACAGTCGGAACCGTCTACACCTTC.

J is TRBJ2-7 and V is TRBV5-1; 10 nucleotides match TRBD1. From germline, CDR1 is SGHRS and CDR2 YFSETQ. This CDR3 is 13 amino acids long. J gave up 8 bases and V 0 bases, and 2 bases lay outside the gene matches. CDR3 protein: CASSLGQGAQQYF. CDR3 nucleotides: TGCGCCAGCAGCTTGGGACAGGGGGCCCAGCAGTACTTC. Combining the CDR3 with reference TRBV5-1 and TRBJ2-7 gives the whole variable domain KAGVTQTPRYLIKTRGQQVTLSCSPISGHRSVSWYQQTPGQGLQFLFEYFSETQRNKGNFPGRFSGRQFSNSRSEMNVSTLELGDSALYLCASSLGQGAQQYFGPGTRLTVT.